The subject of this entry is one T cell receptor (beta chain). Germline lookup yields CDR1 SGHTA and CDR2 FQGTGA. V was pared by 5 bases and J by 4 bases, with 5 bases of the junction left unmatched. This CDR3 has 15 amino acids. This specimen belongs to a study of T cells after yellow fever vaccination. MiXCR was run by TCRdb on the 5' RACE reads, yielding one entry per CDR3 protein. The repertoire holds over 250,000 distinct CDR3 sequences, with roughly 3.9% as singletons. This chain joins TRBV7-3 and TRBJ2-2; TRBD2 agrees at 9 bases. The specimen comprised PBMCs, sampled 5 days after the yellow fever booster vaccination. This TCR was recovered from a man aged 18 to 30 who received the YFV17D yellow fever vaccine. The CDR3 spells CASSPQAGGTGELFF. CDR3 coding DNA: TGTGCCAGCAGCCCCCAAGCGGGGGGCACCGGGGAGCTGTTTTTT.